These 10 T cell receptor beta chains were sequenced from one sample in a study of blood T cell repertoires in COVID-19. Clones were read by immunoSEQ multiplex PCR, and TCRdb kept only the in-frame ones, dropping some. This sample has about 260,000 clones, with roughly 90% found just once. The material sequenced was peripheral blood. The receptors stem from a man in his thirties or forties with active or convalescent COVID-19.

In nucleotides, the CDR3 is TGCGCCAGCAGCCTCCGGGACAGGGGCACCGGGGAGCTGTTTTTT. It yields the protein CASSLRDRGTGELFF. The rearrangement links TRBV5-1 to TRBJ2-2; 10 bases agree with TRBD1. CDR1 is SGHRS and CDR2 is YFSETQ in the germline V gene. The length of the CDR3 is 15 residues. V lost 4 bases and J lost 4; bases outside the gene matches: 4.

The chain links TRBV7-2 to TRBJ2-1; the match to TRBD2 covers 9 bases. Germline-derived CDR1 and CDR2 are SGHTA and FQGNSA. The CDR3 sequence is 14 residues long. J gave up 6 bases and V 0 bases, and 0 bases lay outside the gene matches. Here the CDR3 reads CASSLASGGNEQFF. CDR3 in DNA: TGTGCCAGCAGCTTAGCTAGCGGGGGCAATGAGCAGTTCTTC.

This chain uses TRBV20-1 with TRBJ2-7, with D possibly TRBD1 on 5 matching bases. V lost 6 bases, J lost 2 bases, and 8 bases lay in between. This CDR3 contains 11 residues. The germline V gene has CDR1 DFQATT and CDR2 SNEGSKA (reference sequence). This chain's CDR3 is CSASDTYEQYF. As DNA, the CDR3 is TGCAGTGCATCGGACACCTACGAGCAGTACTTC.

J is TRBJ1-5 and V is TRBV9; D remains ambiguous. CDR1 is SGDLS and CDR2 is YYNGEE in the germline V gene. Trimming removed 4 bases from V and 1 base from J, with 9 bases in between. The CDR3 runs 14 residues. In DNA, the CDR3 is TGTGCCAGCAGCTCCGGGGAGAGCAATCAGCCCCAGCATTTT. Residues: CASSSGESNQPQHF. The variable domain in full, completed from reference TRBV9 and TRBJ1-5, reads DSGVTQTPKHLITATGQRVTLRCSPRSGDLSVYWYQQSLDQGLQFLIQYYNGEERAKGNILERFSAQQFPDLHSELNLSSLELGDSALYFCASSSGESNQPQHFGDGTRLSIL.

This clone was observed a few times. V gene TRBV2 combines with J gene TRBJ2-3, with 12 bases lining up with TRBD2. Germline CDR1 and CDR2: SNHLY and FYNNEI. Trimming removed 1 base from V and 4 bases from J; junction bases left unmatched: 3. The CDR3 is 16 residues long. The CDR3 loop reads CASSEGRTSGADTQYF. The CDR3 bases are TGTGCCAGCAGTGAAGGTCGGACTAGCGGGGCAGATACGCAGTATTTT.

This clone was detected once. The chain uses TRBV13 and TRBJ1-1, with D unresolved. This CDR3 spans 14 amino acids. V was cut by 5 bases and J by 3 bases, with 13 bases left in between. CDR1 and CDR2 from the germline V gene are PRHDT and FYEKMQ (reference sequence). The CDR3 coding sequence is TGTGCCAGCAGCCCCCGAGGGTTGGACACTGAAGCTTTCTTT. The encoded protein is CASSPRGLDTEAFF.

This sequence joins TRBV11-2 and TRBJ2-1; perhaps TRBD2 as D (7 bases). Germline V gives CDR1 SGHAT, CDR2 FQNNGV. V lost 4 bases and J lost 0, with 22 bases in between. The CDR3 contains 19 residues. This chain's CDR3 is CASSSLGGGHRSSYNEQFF. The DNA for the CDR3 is TGTGCCAGCAGCTCGCTTGGGGGGGGCCACAGGAGCTCCTACAATGAGCAGTTCTTC.

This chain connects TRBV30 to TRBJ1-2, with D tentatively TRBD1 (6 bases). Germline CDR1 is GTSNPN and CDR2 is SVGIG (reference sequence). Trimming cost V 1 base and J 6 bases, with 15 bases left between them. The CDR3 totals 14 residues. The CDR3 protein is CAWSEVVRGDGYTF. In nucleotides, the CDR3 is TGTGCCTGGAGTGAAGTGGTCAGGGGTGATGGCTACACCTTC. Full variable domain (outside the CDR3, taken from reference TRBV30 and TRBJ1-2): SQTIHQWPATLVQPVGSPLSLECTVEGTSNPNLYWYRQAAGRGLQLLFYSVGIGQISSEVPQNLSASRPQDRQFILSSKKLLLSDSGFYLCAWSEVVRGDGYTFGSGTRLTVV.

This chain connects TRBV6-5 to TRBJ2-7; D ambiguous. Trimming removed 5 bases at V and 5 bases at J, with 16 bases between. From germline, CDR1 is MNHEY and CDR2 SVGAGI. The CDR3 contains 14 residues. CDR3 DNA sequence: TGTGCCAGCAGTCAGAAAGGAACCGAGGACGAGCAGTACTTC. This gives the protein CASSQKGTEDEQYF.

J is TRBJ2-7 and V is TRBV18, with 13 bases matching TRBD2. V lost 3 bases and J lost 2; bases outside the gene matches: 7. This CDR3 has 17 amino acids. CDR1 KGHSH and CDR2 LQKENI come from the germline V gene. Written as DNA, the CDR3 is TGTGCCAGCTCACCCGGACTAGCGGGGGCCCTGACCTACGAGCAGTACTTC. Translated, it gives CASSPGLAGALTYEQYF.